These T cell receptor beta chains were read from a single sample in a study of blood T cells in healthy people across ages. TCRdb passed the 5' RACE reads through MiXCR, listing each CDR3 protein once. This sample has some 1.8 million distinct CDR3 sequences; about 39% occur once, and the top ten carry about 23%. The sample was blood. These TCRs come from a human donor in good health. The CDR3 runs from the conserved cysteine through the conserved F or W. The D gene is left open where the match is weak. The size entry is marked missing in some rows and otherwise reads once, few, many or a size class.

>TRBV7-2|many|TRBJ2-7|NA
TGTGCCAGCAGCTTAGTGAAAGGGGCAGGGTCCTACGAGCAGTACTTC
CASSLVKGAGSYEQYF
>TRBV7-2|NA|TRBJ1-1|NA
TGTGCCAGCAGCTTAGCGCTCTTGGCAGCAGCTTTCTTT
CASSLALLAAAFF
>TRBV12-3/TRBV12-4|once|TRBJ1-1|NA
TGTGCCAGCAGTAAAGGATACATGAACACTGAAGCTTTCTTT
CASSKGYMNTEAFF
>TRBV9|few|TRBJ2-7|NA
TGTGCCAGCAGCGTTGGCGGGGGCCTTTCCTACGAGCAGTACTTC
CASSVGGGLSYEQYF
>TRBV6-5|NA|TRBJ2-1|TRBD1
TGTGCCAGCAGCCGAGGACAGGGTCCTGGAGATGAGCAGTTCTTC
CASSRGQGPGDEQFF
>TRBV11-1|NA|TRBJ2-6|NA
TGTGCCAGCAGCTCACGCCCCGCTGGGGCCAACGTCCTGACTTTC
CASSSRPAGANVLTF
>TRBV7-9|NA|TRBJ1-1|TRBD1
TGTGCCAGCAGCCTGACAGGGGTCGCCGGCACTGAAGCTTTCTTT
CASSLTGVAGTEAFF
>TRBV6-1|NA|TRBJ1-5|NA
TGTGCCAGCAGGGAAAGGGGGGAGGGTCAGCCCCAGCATTTT
CASRERGEGQPQHF
>TRBV12-3/TRBV12-4|NA|TRBJ2-7|NA
TGTGCCAGCAGCCTCAGGGTCATTGGCGAGCAGTACTTC
CASSLRVIGEQYF
>TRBV9|NA|TRBJ1-2|NA
TGTGCCAGCAGCGTAATGATGGGCCCTTATGGCCACACCTTC
CASSVMMGPYGHTF
>TRBV21-1|few|TRBJ2-7|NA
TGTGCCAGCAGCCCGAGGGGCTCCCCCTACTGCTCCTACGAGCAGTACTTC
CASSPRGSPYCSYEQYF
>TRBV15|NA|TRBJ1-2|NA
TGTGCCGCCAGCAGAGAACGGATCTATGGCTACACCTTC
CAASRERIYGYTF
>TRBV4-1|NA|TRBJ1-2|NA
TGCGCCAGCAGCCAGGTCCAGGGAGGCGATGGCTACACCTTC
CASSQVQGGDGYTF
>TRBV7-9|NA|TRBJ2-7|NA
TGTGCCAGCAGCTCCCAGGGCCTGCCGTCGGGGGAGCAGTACTTC
CASSSQGLPSGEQYF
>TRBV6-1|NA|TRBJ2-2|TRBD2
TGTGCCAGCAGTCCCCTGCGGGCGGGGGGGTTCTGGGCCGGGGAGCTGTTTTTT
CASSPLRAGGFWAGELFF
>TRBV6-2/TRBV6-3|NA|TRBJ2-1|TRBD2
TGTGCCAGCGGCCCGTCGGGGAGCGGGGGGGCCGGTGAGCAGTTCTTC
CASGPSGSGGAGEQFF
>TRBV2|NA|TRBJ1-2|NA
TGTGCCACCCGGCTTCCCGCTAACTATGGCTACACCTTC
CATRLPANYGYTF
>TRBV6-2/TRBV6-3|few|TRBJ2-1|NA
TGTGCCAGCAGTCCCATAGGGGATGAGCAGTTCTTC
CASSPIGDEQFF
>TRBV5-1|few|TRBJ2-2|NA
TGCGCCAGCAGCCAAATCACAAACACCGGGGAGCTGTTTTTT
CASSQITNTGELFF
>TRBV10-3|many|TRBJ2-5|NA
TGTGCCATCAGTGATGACAGTGCCAAGACCCAGTACTTC
CAISDDSAKTQYF
>TRBV11-1|NA|TRBJ2-3|NA
TGTGCCAGCAGCCCCAGGGGGGGACTAGGAAGTACGCAGTATTTT
CASSPRGGLGSTQYF
>TRBV12-3/TRBV12-4|NA|TRBJ2-5|NA
TGTGCCAGCAGTCATAGCGGTCTGGGGCAAGAGACCCAGTACTTC
CASSHSGLGQETQYF
>TRBV12-3/TRBV12-4|NA|TRBJ2-1|NA
TGTGCCAGCAGTTTAGGGGGGGCCGGAAAAGAGGAGCAGTTCTTC
CASSLGGAGKEEQFF
>TRBV7-3|NA|TRBJ1-1|NA
TGTGCCAGCAGCCCCCTGGGGGGAAACACTGGAGCTTTCTTT
CASSPLGGNTGAFF
>TRBV7-9|NA|TRBJ2-1|NA
TGTGCCAGCAGCTTAGAATCTAGTGAGCAGTTCTTC
CASSLESSEQFF
>TRBV5-1|NA|TRBJ1-1|NA
TGCGCCAGCAGCTTGGGGCCAGGTATTATGAACACTGAAGCTTTCTTT
CASSLGPGIMNTEAFF
>TRBV3-1|NA|TRBJ2-7|TRBD1
TGTGCCAGCAGCCAAGTGGGGACAGTTGACGAGCAGTACTTC
CASSQVGTVDEQYF
>TRBV7-2|NA|TRBJ2-4|TRBD1
TGTGCCAGCAGGCGGGCAGGGGGCCAAAACCATCTAGGCCAAAACATTCAGTACTTC
CASRRAGGQNHLGQNIQYF
>TRBV7-2|NA|TRBJ2-3|NA
TGTGCCAGCAGCTTAGGGCTATTTCAGGCAGATACGCAGTATTTT
CASSLGLFQADTQYF